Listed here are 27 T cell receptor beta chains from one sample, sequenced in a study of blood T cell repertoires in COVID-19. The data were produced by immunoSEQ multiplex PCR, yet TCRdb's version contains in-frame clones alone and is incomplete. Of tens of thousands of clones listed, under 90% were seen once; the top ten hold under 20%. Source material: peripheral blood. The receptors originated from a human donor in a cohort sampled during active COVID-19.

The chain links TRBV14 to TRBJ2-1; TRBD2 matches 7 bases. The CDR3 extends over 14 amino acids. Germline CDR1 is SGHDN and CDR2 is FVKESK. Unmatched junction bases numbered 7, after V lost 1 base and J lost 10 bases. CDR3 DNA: TGTGCCAGCAGCCAAGTGGTGGCCGGGGGGGAGCAGTTCTTC. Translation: CASSQVVAGGEQFF. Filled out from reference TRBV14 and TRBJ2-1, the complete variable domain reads EAGVTQFPSHSVIEKGQTVTLRCDPISGHDNLYWYRRVMGKEIKFLLHFVKESKQDESGMPNNRFLAERTGGTYSTLKVQPAELEDSGVYFCASSQVVAGGEQFFGPGTRLTVL.

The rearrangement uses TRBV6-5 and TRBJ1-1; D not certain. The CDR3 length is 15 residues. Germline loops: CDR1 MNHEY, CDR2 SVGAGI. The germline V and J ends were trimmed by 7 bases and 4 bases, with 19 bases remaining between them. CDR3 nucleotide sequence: TGTGCCAGCATCACCCCACTCGGGGAGATCACTGAAGCTTTCTTT. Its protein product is CASITPLGEITEAFF.

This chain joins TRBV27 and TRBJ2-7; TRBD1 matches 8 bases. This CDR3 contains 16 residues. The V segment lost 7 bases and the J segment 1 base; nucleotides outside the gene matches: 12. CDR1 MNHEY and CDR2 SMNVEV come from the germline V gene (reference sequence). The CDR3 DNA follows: TGTGCCAGCAACCCAGGACAGGGCCGGATGTCCTACGAGCAGTACTTC. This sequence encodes CASNPGQGRMSYEQYF.

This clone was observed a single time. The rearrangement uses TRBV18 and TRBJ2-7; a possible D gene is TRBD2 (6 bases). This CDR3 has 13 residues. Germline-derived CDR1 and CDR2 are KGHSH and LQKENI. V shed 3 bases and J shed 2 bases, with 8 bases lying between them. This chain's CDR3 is CASSPGLAYEQYF. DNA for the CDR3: TGTGCCAGCTCACCGGGACTTGCCTACGAGCAGTACTTC.

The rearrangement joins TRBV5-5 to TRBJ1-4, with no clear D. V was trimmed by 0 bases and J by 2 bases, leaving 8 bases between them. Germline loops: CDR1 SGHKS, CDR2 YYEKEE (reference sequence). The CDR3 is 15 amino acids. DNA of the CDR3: TGTGCCAGCAGCTTGGGGGAGAACACTAATGAAAAACTGTTTTTT. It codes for CASSLGENTNEKLFF.

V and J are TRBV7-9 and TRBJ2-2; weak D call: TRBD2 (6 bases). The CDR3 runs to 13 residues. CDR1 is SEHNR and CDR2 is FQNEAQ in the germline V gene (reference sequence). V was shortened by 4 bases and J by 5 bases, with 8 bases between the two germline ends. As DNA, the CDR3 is TGTGCCAGCAGCTCCGGGGGAACCGGGGAGCTGTTTTTT. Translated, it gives CASSSGGTGELFF.

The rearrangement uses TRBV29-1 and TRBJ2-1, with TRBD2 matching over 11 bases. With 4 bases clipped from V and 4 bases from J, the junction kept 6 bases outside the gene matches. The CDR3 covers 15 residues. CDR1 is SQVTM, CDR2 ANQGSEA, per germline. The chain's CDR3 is CSVGVGTSGYNEQFF. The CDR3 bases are TGCAGCGTTGGTGTAGGGACTAGCGGATACAATGAGCAGTTCTTC.

CDR3 nucleotides: TGTGCCAGTAGTGAAGGGGCTGAGCAGCCCCAGCATTTT. Amino acids: CASSEGAEQPQHF. This chain joins TRBV18 and TRBJ1-5, with D possibly matching TRBD1 (5 bases). The germline CDR1 and CDR2 sequences are KGHSH and LQKENI. Trimming took off 9 bases at V and 7 bases at J, with 16 bases between the two ends. The CDR3 length is 13 residues.

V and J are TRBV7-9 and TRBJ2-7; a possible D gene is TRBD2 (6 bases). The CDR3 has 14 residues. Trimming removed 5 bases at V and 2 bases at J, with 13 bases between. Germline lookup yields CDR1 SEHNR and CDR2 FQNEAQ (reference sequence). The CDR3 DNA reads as TGTGCCAGCAGCCCTAAGCGGGCTACCTACGAGCAGTACTTC. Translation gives CASSPKRATYEQYF.

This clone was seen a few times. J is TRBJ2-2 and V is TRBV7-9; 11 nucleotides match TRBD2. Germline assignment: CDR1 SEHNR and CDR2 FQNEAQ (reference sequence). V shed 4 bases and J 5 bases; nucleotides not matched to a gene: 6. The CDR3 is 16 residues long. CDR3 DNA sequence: TGTGCCAGCAGCTCCACTAGCGGGAGCGGTACCGGGGAGCTGTTTTTT. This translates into CASSSTSGSGTGELFF. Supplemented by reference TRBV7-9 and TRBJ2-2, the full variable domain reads DTGVSQNPRHKITKRGQNVTFRCDPISEHNRLYWYRQTLGQGPEFLTYFQNEAQLEKSRLLSDRFSAERPKGSFSTLEIQRTEQGDSAMYLCASSSTSGSGTGELFFGEGSRLTVL.

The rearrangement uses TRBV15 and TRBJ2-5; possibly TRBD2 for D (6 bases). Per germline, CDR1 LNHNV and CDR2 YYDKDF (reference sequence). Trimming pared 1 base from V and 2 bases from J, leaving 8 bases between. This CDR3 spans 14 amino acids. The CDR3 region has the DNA TGTGCCACCAGCAGAGTCCGGGGGCAAGAGACCCAGTACTTC. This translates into CATSRVRGQETQYF.

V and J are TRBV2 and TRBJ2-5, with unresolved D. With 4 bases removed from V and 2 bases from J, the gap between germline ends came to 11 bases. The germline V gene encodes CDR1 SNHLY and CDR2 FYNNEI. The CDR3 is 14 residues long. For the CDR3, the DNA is TGTGCCAGCAGTGTGGTCAGGTTACAAGAGACCCAGTACTTC. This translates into CASSVVRLQETQYF.

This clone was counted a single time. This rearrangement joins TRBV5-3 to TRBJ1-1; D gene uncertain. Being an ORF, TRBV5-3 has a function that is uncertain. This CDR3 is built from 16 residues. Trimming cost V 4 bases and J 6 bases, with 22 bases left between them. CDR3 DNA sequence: TGTGCCAGAAGCCTCACGGGAGCCCTCCAAGACGCTGAAGCTTTCTTT. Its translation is CARSLTGALQDAEAFF.

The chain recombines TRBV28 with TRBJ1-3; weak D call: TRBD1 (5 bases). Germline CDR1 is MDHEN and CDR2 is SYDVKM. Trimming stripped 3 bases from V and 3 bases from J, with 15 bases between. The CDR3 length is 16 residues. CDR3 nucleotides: TGTGCCAGCAGTTTCACAGGTAGAGGTTTTGGAAACACCATATATTTT. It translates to CASSFTGRGFGNTIYF. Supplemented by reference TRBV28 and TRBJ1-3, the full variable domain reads DVKVTQSSRYLVKRTGEKVFLECVQDMDHENMFWYRQDPGLGLRLIYFSYDVKMKEKGDIPEGYSVSREKKERFSLILESASTNQTSMYLCASSFTGRGFGNTIYFGEGSWLTVV.

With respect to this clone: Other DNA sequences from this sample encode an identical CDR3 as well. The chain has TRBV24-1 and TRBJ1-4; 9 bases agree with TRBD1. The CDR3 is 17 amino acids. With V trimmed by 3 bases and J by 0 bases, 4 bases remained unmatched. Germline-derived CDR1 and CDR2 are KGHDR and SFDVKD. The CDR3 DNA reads TGTGCCACCAGTGATACCGGGACAGGGACAACTAATGAAAAACTGTTTTTT. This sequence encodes CATSDTGTGTTNEKLFF.

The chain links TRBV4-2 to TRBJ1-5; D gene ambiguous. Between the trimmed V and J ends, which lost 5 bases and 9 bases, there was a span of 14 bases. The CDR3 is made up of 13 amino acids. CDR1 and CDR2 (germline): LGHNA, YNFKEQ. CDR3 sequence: CASSRTEDGPQHF. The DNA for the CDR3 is TGTGCCAGCAGCAGGACGGAGGATGGGCCCCAGCATTTT.

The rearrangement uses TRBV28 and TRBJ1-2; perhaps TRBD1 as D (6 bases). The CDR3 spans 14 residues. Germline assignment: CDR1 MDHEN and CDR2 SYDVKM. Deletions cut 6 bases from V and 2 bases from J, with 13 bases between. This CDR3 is CASRQGVTNYGYTF. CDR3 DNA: TGTGCCAGCAGACAGGGCGTTACAAACTATGGCTACACCTTC.

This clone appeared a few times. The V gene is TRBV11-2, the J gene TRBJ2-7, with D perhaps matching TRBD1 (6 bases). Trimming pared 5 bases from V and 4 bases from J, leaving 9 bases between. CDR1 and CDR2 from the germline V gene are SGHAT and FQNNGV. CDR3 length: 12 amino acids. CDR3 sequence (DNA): TGTGCCAGCAGCCCTGACAGGTACGAGCAGTACTTC. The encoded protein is CASSPDRYEQYF.

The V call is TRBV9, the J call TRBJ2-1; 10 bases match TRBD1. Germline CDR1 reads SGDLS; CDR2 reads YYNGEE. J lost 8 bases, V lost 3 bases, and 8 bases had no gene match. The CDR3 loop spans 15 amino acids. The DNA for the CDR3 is TGTGCCAGCAGCGCCCGGGACAGGGGATTTTATGAGCAGTTCTTC. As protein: CASSARDRGFYEQFF. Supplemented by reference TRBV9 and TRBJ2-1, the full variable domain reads DSGVTQTPKHLITATGQRVTLRCSPRSGDLSVYWYQQSLDQGLQFLIQYYNGEERAKGNILERFSAQQFPDLHSELNLSSLELGDSALYFCASSARDRGFYEQFFGPGTRLTVL.

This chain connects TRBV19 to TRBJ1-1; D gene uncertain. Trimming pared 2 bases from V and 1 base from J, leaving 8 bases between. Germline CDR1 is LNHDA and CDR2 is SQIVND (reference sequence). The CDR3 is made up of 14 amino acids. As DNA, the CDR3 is TGTGCCAGTAGTATAACGAACACGAACACTGAAGCTTTCTTT. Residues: CASSITNTNTEAFF.

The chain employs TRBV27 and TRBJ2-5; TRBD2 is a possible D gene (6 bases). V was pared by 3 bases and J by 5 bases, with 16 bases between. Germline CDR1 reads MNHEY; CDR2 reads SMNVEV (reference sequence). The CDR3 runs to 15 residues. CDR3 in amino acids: CASSFRRGGRETQYF. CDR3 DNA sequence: TGTGCCAGCAGTTTTCGGAGGGGAGGAAGGGAGACCCAGTACTTC.

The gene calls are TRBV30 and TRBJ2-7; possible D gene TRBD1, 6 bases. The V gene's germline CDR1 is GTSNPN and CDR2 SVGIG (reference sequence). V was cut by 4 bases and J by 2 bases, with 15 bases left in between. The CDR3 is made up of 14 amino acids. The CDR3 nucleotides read TGTGCCTGGATCGATACAGGGAACCCCTACGAGCAGTACTTC. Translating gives CAWIDTGNPYEQYF. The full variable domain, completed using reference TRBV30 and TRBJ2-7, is SQTIHQWPATLVQPVGSPLSLECTVEGTSNPNLYWYRQAAGRGLQLLFYSVGIGQISSEVPQNLSASRPQDRQFILSSKKLLLSDSGFYLCAWIDTGNPYEQYFGPGTRLTVT.

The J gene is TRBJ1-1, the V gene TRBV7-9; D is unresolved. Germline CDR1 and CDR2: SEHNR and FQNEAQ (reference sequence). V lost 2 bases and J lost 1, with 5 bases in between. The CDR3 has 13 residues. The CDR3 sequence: CASSLTQNTEAFF. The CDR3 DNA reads TGTGCCAGCAGCTTAACTCAGAACACTGAAGCTTTCTTT.

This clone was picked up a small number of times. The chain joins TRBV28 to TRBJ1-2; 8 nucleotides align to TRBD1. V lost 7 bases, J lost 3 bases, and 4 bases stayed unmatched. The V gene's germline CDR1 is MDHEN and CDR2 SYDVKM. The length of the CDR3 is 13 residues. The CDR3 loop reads CASTSTGDYGYTF. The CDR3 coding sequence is TGTGCCAGCACCTCGACAGGGGACTATGGCTACACCTTC.

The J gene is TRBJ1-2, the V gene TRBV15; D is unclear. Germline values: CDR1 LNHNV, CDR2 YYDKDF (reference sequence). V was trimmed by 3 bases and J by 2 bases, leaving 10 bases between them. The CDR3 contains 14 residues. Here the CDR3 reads CATSSGGPNYGYTF. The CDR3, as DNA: TGTGCCACCAGCAGTGGCGGTCCAAACTATGGCTACACCTTC.

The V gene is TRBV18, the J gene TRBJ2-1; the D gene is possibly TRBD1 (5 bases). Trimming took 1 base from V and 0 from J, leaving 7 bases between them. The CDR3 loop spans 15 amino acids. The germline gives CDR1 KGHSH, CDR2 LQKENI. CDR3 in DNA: TGTGCCAGCTCACCACTAGGGGTCTCCTACAATGAGCAGTTCTTC. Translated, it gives CASSPLGVSYNEQFF.

The CDR3 coding sequence is TGTGCCAGCAGCGTAGTTACAGGGTGGAACACTGAAGCTTTCTTT. Its translation is CASSVVTGWNTEAFF. The rearrangement joins TRBV9 to TRBJ1-1; possibly TRBD1 for D (6 bases). CDR3 length: 15 residues. Deletions cut 0 bases from V and 1 base from J, with 10 bases between. Germline V gives CDR1 SGDLS, CDR2 YYNGEE.